This T cell receptor beta chain originates from a study of memory B cells and T cells in multiple sclerosis. Broader study findings: Normalization was needed because clone-set size differences affected shared clonotype counts.

After stimulus-free culture, autoproliferating CFSE-dim and non-proliferating CFSE-high T cells were sequenced separately. Pooled replicate wells came from approximately 5x10^7 CFSE-labeled PBMCs cultured about seven days without stimulus. Note on this clone: The antigen is unknown.

Trimming took 8 bases from V and 4 from J, leaving 17 bases between them. The germline V gene has CDR1 SQVTM and CDR2 ANQGSEA. The length of the CDR3 is 13 residues. Assay used: immunoSEQ multiplex PCR; TCRdb lists only in-frame clones, some missing. The sample lists about 32,000 clones; around 86% were seen once. Sequencing was done on a sample of PBMCs from blood kept in culture. The chain carries TRBV29-1 and TRBJ1-1; possible D gene TRBD1, 5 bases. This receptor was obtained from a human donor with multiple sclerosis. In nucleotides, the CDR3 is TGCAGCTCTGGGGGTCAAGGGAGCACTGAAGCTTTCTTT. It encodes CSSGGQGSTEAFF.